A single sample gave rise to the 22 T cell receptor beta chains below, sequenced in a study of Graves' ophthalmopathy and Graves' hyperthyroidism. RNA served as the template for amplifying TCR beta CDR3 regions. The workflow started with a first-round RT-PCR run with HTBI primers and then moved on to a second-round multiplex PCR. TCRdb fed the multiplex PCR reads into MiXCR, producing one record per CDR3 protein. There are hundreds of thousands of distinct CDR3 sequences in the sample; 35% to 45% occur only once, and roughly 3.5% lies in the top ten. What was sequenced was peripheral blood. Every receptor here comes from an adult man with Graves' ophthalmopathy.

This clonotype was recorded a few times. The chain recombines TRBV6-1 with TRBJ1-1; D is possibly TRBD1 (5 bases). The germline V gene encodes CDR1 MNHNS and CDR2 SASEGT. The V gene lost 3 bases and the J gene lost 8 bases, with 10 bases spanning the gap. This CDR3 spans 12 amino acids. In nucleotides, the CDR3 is TGTGCCAGCAGTGAGGTCAGGGCGGAAGCTTTCTTT. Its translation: CASSEVRAEAFF.

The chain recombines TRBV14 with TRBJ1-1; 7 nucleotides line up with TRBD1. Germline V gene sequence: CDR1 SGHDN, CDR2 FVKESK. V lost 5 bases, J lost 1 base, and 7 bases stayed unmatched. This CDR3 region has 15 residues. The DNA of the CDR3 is TGTGCCAGCAGCTCAATGGACAGGACGAACACTGAAGCTTTCTTT. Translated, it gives CASSSMDRTNTEAFF.

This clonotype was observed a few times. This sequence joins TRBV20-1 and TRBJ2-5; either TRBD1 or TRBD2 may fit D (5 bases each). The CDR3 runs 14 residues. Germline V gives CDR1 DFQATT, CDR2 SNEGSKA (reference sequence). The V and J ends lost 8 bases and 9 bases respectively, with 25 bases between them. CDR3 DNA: TGCAGTACTGATCGACAGCCAATATCGAGGGCCCAGTACTTC. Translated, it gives CSTDRQPISRAQYF.

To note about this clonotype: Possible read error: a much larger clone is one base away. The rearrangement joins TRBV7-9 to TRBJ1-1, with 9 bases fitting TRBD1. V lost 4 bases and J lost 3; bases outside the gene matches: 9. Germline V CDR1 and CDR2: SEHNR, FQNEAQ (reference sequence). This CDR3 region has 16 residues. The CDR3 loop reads CASSSGDRAGDTEAFF. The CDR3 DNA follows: TGTGCCAGCAGCTCAGGGGACAGGGCCGGGGACACTGAAGCTTTCTTT.

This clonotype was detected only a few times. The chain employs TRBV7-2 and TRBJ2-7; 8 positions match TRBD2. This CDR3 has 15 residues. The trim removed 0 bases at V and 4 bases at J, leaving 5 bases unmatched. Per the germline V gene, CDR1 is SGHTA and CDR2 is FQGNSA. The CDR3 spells CASSLAGAGGYEQYF. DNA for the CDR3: TGTGCCAGCAGCTTAGCGGGGGCGGGGGGATACGAGCAGTACTTC.

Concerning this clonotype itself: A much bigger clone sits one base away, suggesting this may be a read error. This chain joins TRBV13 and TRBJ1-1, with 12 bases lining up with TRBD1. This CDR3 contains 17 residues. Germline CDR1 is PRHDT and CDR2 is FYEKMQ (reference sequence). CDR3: CVSSLGGQGALNTEAFF. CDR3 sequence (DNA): TGTGTCAGCAGCTTAGGGGGACAGGGGGCCTTGAACACTGAAGCTTTCTTT.

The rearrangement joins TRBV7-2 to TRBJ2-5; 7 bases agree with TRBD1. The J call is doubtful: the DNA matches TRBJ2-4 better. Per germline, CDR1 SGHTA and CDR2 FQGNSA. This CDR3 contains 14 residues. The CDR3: CASSLGDRENIQYF. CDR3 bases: TGTGCCAGCAGCTTGGGGGACAGAGAGAACATTCAGTACTTC.

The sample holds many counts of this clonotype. Here the CDR3 reads CASSLPQDPGNTIYF. The CDR3 nucleotides read TGTGCCAGCAGCTTACCTCAGGACCCTGGAAACACCATATATTTT. The chain is built from TRBV7-2 and TRBJ1-3; D gene unclear. Trimming removed 2 bases at V and 2 bases at J, with 10 bases between. This CDR3 has 15 amino acids. Per germline, CDR1 SGHTA and CDR2 FQGNSA.

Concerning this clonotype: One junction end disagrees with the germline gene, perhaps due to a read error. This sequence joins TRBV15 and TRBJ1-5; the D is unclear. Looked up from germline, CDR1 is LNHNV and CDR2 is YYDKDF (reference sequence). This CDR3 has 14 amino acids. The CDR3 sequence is CAASSEEVHQPQHF. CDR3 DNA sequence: TGTGCCGCCAGCAGTGAAGAGGTCCATCAGCCCCAGCATTTT.

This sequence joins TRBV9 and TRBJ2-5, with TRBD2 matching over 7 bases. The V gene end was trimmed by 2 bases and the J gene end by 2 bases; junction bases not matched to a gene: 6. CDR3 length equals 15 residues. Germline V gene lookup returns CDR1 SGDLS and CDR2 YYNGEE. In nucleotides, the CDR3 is TGTGCCAGCAGCGTGAGAGGCGGGAGTCAAGAGACCCAGTACTTC. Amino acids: CASSVRGGSQETQYF.

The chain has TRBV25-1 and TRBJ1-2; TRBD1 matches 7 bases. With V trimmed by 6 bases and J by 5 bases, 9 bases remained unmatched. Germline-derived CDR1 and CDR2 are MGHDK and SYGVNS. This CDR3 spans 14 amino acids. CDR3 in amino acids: CASRRGQVPYGYTF. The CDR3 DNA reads TGTGCCAGCAGACGCGGACAGGTCCCTTATGGCTACACCTTC.

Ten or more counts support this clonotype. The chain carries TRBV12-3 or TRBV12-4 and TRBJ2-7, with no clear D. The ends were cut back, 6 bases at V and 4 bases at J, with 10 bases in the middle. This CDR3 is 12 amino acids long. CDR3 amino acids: CASSPPGYEQYF. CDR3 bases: TGTGCCAGCAGCCCCCCCGGATACGAGCAGTACTTC.

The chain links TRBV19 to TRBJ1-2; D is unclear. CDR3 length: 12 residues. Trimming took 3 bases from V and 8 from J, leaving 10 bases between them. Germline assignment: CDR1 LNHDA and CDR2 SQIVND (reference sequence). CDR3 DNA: TGTGCCAGTAGTATTGAGGGTCGGGGCTACACCTTC. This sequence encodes CASSIEGRGYTF.

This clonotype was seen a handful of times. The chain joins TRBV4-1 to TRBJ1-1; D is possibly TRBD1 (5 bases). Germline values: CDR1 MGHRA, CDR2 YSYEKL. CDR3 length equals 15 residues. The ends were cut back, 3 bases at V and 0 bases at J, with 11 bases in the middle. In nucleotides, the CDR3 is TGCGCCAGCAGCCAGCCCCGACAGATGAACACTGAAGCTTTCTTT. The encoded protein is CASSQPRQMNTEAFF.

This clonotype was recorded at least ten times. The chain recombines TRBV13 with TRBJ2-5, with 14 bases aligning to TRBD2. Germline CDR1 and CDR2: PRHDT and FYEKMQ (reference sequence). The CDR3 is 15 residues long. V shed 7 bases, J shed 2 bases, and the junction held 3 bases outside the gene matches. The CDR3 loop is CASNRLAGGQETQYF. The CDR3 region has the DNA TGTGCCAGCAACCGACTAGCGGGAGGGCAAGAGACCCAGTACTTC.

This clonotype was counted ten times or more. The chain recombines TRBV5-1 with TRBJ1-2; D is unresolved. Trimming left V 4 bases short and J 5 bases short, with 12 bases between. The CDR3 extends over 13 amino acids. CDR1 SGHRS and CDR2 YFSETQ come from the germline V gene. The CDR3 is CASSEDGTYGYTF. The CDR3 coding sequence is TGCGCCAGCAGCGAGGACGGAACATATGGCTACACCTTC. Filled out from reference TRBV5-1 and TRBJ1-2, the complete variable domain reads KAGVTQTPRYLIKTRGQQVTLSCSPISGHRSVSWYQQTPGQGLQFLFEYFSETQRNKGNFPGRFSGRQFSNSRSEMNVSTLELGDSALYLCASSEDGTYGYTFGSGTRLTVV.

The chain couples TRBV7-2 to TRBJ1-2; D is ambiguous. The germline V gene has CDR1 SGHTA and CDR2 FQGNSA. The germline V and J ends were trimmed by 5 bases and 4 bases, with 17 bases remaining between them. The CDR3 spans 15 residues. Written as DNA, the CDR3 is TGTGCCAGCAGCCCTTACCGCCCGGGGAGCTATGGCTACACCTTC. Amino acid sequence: CASSPYRPGSYGYTF.

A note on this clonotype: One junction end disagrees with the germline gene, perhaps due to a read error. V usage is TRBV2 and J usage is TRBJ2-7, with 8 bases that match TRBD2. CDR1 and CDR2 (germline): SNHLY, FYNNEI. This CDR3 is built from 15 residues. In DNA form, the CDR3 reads TGCGCCAGCAGCGGGGGCCTGACCGGTTACTACGAGCAGTGCTTC. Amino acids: CASSGGLTGYYEQCF.

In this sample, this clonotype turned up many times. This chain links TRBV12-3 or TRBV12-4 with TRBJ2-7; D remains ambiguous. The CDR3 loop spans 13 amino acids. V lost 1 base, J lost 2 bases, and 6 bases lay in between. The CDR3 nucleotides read TGTGCCAGCAGTTTAGGGTCCCCCTACGAGCAGTACTTC. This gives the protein CASSLGSPYEQYF.

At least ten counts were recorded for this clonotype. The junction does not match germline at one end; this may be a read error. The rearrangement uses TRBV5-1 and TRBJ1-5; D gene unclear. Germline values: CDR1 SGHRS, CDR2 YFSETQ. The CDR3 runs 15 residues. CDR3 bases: TGTGCCAGCAGCTTAGCAGGCGATAGCAATCAGCCCCAGCATTTT. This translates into CASSLAGDSNQPQHF.

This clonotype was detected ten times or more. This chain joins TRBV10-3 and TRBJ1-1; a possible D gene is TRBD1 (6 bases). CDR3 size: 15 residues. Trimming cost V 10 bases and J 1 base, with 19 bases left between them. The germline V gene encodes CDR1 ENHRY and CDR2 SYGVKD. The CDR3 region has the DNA TGTGCCACCAGGGGAGACCTACCCTCGAACACTGAAGCTTTCTTT. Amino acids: CATRGDLPSNTEAFF.

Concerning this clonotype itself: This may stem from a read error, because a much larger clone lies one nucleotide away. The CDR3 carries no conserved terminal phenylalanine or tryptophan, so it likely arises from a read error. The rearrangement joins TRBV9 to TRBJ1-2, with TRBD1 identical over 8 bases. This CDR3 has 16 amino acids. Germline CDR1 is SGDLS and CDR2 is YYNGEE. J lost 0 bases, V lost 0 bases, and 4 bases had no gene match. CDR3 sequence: CASSVGGQGTNYGYTL. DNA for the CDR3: TGTGCCAGCAGCGTAGGAGGACAGGGAACTAACTATGGCTACACCCTC.